This TCR beta chain is drawn from a study of OX40 agonist ivuxolimab in advanced cancers. General observations from the study: Determination of antigen specificity was not performed for the expanded peripheral T cells.

Regarding this clone: Its antigen is currently unknown.

On cycle 4 day 1 and cycle 7 day 1, as well as at baseline, blood was sampled. V lost 4 bases, J lost 0 bases, and 4 bases lay in between. Germline CDR1 is SGHTA and CDR2 is FQGTGA. The CDR3 extends over 14 amino acids. Method: immunoSEQ multiplex PCR; TCRdb's copy keeps in-frame clones and lacks some. The sample consists of 110,000 or so clones, 80% to 95% of them appearing once. V and J are TRBV7-3 and TRBJ2-6; D is undetermined. The TCR sequence derives from an adult with an advanced solid tumor such as melanoma, head and neck, liver or kidney cancer. Sequenced here: CD4+ or CD8+ T cells sorted from blood, sampled in a trial of the OX40 agonist ivuxolimab. For the CDR3, the DNA is TGTGCCAGCAGCTCCCACTCTGGGGCCAACGTCCTGACTTTC. It specifies CASSSHSGANVLTF.